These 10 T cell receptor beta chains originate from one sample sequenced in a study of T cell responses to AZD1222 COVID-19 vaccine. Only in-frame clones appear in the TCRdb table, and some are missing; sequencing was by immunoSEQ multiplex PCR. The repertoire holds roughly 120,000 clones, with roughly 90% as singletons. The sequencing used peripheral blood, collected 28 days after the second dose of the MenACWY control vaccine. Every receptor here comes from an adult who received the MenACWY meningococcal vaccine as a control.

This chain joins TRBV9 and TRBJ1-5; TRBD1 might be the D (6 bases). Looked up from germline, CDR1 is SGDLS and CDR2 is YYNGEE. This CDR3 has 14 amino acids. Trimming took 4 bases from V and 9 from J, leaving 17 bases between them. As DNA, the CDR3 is TGTGCCAGCAGCCCCCTACAGGGTAATTGGCCCCAGCATTTT. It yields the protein CASSPLQGNWPQHF.

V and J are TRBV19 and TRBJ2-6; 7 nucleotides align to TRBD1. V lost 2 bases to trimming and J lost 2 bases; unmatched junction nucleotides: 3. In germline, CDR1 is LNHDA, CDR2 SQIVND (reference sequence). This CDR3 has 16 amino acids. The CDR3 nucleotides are TGTGCCAGTAGTATACTAGGGGGCCCTGGGGCCAACGTCCTGACTTTC. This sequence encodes CASSILGGPGANVLTF.

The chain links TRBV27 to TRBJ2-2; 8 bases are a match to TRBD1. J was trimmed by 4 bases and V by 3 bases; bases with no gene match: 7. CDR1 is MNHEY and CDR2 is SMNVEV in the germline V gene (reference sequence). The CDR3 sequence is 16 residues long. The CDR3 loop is CASSFFRGLGTGELFF. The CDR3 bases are TGTGCCAGCAGTTTCTTCAGGGGGCTCGGCACCGGGGAGCTGTTTTTT.

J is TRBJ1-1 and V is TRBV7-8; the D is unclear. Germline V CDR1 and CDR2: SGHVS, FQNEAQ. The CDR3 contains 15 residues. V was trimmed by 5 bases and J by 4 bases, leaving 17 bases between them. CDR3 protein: CASSPRSGRSTEAFF. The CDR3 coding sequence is TGTGCCAGCAGCCCCCGTTCGGGCAGAAGCACTGAAGCTTTCTTT. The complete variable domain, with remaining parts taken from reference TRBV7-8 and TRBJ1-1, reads GAGVSQSPRYKVAKRGQDVALRCDPISGHVSLFWYQQALGQGPEFLTYFQNEAQLDKSGLPSDRFFAERPEGSVSTLKIQRTQQEDSAVYLCASSPRSGRSTEAFFGQGTRLTVV.

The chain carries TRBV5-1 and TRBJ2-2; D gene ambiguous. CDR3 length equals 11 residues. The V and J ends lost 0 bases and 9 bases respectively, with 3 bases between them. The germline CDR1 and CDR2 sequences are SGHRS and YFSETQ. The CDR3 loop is CASSLARELFF. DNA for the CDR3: TGCGCCAGCAGCTTGGCACGGGAGCTGTTTTTT. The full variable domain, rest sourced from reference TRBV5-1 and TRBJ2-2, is KAGVTQTPRYLIKTRGQQVTLSCSPISGHRSVSWYQQTPGQGLQFLFEYFSETQRNKGNFPGRFSGRQFSNSRSEMNVSTLELGDSALYLCASSLARELFFGEGSRLTVL.

For the CDR3, the DNA is TGTGCCAGCAGCTTTGGTTATTTAACCCGGGAGGGAACCTACAATGAGCAGTTCTTC. It encodes CASSFGYLTREGTYNEQFF. The chain employs TRBV11-2 and TRBJ2-1; 8 bases match TRBD2. Germline assignment: CDR1 SGHAT and CDR2 FQNNGV. The CDR3 is 19 amino acids. V gave up 3 bases and J gave up 2 bases; unmatched junction bases: 15.

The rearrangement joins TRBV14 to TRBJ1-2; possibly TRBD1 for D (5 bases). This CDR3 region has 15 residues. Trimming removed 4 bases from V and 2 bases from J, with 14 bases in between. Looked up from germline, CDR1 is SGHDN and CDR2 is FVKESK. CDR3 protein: CASSPRPGGNYGYTF. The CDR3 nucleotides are TGTGCCAGCAGCCCACGTCCTGGGGGAAACTATGGCTACACCTTC.

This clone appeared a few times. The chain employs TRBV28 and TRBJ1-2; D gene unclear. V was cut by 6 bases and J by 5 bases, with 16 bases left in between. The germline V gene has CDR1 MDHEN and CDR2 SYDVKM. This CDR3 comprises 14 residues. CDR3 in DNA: TGTGCCAGCAGCCCGATGCGGGGTCGTTATGGCTACACCTTC. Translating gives CASSPMRGRYGYTF.

CDR3 sequence reads: CASSIASGRSNEQFF. CDR3 coding DNA: TGTGCCAGTAGTATAGCTAGCGGGAGATCCAATGAGCAGTTCTTC. The rearrangement links TRBV19 to TRBJ2-1, with 10 bases lining up with TRBD2. The CDR3 has 15 residues. V dropped 1 base and J dropped 6; count of bases not matched to a gene: 3. CDR1 and CDR2 from the germline V gene are LNHDA and SQIVND (reference sequence).

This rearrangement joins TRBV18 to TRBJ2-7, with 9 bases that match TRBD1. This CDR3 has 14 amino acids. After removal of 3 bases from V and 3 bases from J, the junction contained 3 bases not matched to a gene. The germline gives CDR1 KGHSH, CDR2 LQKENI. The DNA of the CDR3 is TGTGCCAGCTCACCCGGGACAGGGAACTACGAGCAGTACTTC. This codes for CASSPGTGNYEQYF.